The T cell receptor (beta chain) described here comes from a study of blood T cell repertoires in COVID-19. Study-level background: Sites in the United States, Italy and Spain provided acute and convalescent COVID-19 samples. Sources were T cells, B-cell-depleted T cells, or PBMCs; the material itself was cDNA or gDNA.

The germline gives CDR1 MNHEY, CDR2 SVGAGI. V dropped 8 bases and J dropped 3 bases, with 10 bases sitting between them. The CDR3 is 12 amino acids. Method: immunoSEQ multiplex PCR; TCRdb's copy keeps in-frame clones and lacks some. The sample shows 70,000 to 80,000 clones, around 85% of them seen only once. The sample consisted of peripheral blood. The sequence was obtained from a woman older than 75 with active or convalescent COVID-19. This sequence joins TRBV6-5 and TRBJ1-2, with a possible D match to TRBD1 (6 bases). The chain's CDR3 is CASSQGDYGYTF. The CDR3 region has the DNA TGTGCCAGCTCACAGGGCGACTATGGCTACACCTTC.